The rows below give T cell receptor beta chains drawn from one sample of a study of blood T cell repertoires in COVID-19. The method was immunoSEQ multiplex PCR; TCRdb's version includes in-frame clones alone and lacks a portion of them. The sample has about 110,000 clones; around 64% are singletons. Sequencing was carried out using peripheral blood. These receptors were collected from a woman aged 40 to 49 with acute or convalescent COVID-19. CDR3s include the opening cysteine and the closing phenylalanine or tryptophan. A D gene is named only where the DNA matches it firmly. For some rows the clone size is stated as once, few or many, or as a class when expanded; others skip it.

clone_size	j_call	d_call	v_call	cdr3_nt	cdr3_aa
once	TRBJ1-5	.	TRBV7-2	TGTGCCAGCAGCTCCTGGGGGGGAGGGAGACAGCCCCAGCATTTT	CASSSWGGGRQPQHF
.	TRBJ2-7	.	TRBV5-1	TGCGCCAGCAGCTTGGGGACGGCGGGGAGCTACGAGCAGTACTTC	CASSLGTAGSYEQYF
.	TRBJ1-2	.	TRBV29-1	TGCAGCGTTGAACAGGGAGGCTACACCTTC	CSVEQGGYTF
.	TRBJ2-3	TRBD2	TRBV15	TGTGCCACCAGCCGGGAGAGGAGGATCGGGGGGAGCGCAGATACGCAGTATTTT	CATSRERRIGGSADTQYF
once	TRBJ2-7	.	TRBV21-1	TGTGCCAGCAGCAAGGGGGGATCCAGGGCTTCCAGAGCTACATACGAGCAGTACTTC	CASSKGGSRASRATYEQYF
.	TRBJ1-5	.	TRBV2	TGTGCCAGCAGTGGGGGGGGGACCGAGCAGCCCCAGCATTTT	CASSGGGTEQPQHF
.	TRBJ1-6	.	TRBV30	TGTGCCTGGACCCCAGGGCAGGGGCCTTCACCCCTCCACTTT	CAWTPGQGPSPLHF
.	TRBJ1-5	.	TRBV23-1	TGCGCCAGCAGTCAAGTGGGCAGTCGCCAGCCCCAGCATTTT	CASSQVGSRQPQHF
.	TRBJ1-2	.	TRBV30	TGTGCCTGGAGTGTGGGCAGGAGGTATGGCTACACCTTC	CAWSVGRRYGYTF
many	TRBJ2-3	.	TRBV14	TGTGCCAGCAGCCAACGACAGGACACAGATACGCAGTATTTT	CASSQRQDTDTQYF
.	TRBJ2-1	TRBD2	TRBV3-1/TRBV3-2	TGTGCCAGCAGCCAGTTAGCTAGCGGCCTGGAGGTATACAATGAGCAGTTCTTC	CASSQLASGLEVYNEQFF
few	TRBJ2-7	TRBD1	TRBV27	TGTGCCAGCAGTTACCTAGGGACAGACTACGAGCAGTACTTC	CASSYLGTDYEQYF
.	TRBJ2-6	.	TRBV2	TGTGCCAGCAGTGAAGGGCGGGTCTCTGGGGCCAACGTCCTGACTTTC	CASSEGRVSGANVLTF
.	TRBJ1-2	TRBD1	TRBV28	TGTGCCAGCAGAAGCGGACAGGGCCTCTATGGCTACACCTTC	CASRSGQGLYGYTF
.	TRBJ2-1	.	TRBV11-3	TGTGCCAGCAGCCAAACCAATAGAGCCCCGCAGTTCTTC	CASSQTNRAPQFF
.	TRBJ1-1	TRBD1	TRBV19	TGTGCCAGTAGACAGGGGCGAGGCGCTGAAGCTTTCTTT	CASRQGRGAEAFF
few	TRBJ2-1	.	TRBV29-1	TGCAGCGTGACCTGGGACACCCTAAGCTCCTACAATGAGCAGTTCTTC	CSVTWDTLSSYNEQFF
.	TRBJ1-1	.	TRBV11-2	TGTGCCAGCAGCTTGGACAGTAACACTGAAGCTTTCTTT	CASSLDSNTEAFF
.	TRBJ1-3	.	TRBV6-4	TGTGCCAGCAGCCAATACAGGGCGCTGGCCGGAAACACCATATATTTT	CASSQYRALAGNTIYF
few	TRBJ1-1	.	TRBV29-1	TGCAGCGTTGAGGTTTTCAGGGAAGGTGAAGCTTTCTTT	CSVEVFREGEAFF
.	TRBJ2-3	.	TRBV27	TGTGCCAGCAGGAATACCTCAGGTGAAACAGATACGCAGTATTTT	CASRNTSGETDTQYF
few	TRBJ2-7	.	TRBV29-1	TGCAGCGTTGGGCGGACCTACGAGCAGTACTTC	CSVGRTYEQYF
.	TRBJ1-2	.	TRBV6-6	TGTGCCAGCAGTTCCGACTCGGTCCATCGCCCGAGGGGCTACACCTTC	CASSSDSVHRPRGYTF
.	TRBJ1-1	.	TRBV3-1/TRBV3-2	TGTGCCAGCAGCCAGTTATCCGGCACTGAAGCTTTCTTT	CASSQLSGTEAFF
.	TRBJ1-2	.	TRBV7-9	TGTGCCAGCAGCTTACGGGGGTATGGCTACACCTTC	CASSLRGYGYTF
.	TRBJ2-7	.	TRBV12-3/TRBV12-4	TGTGCCAGCAGCCCGGGGTTATTCGAGCAGTACTTC	CASSPGLFEQYF
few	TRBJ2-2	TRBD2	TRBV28	TGTGCCAGCAGTGGGGCGGGGGCGAACACCGGGGAGCTGTTTTTT	CASSGAGANTGELFF
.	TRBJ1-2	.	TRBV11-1	TGTGCCAGCAGCTTATTAGCTAACTATGGCTACACCTTC	CASSLLANYGYTF
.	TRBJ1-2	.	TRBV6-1	TGTGCCAGCAGTGAAGGTCAGGGCCCTAACTATGGCTACACCTTC	CASSEGQGPNYGYTF
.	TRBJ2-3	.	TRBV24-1	TGTGCCACCAGTGACTCTGACAGGCCAGATACGCAGTATTTT	CATSDSDRPDTQYF
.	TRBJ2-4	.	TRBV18	TGTGCCAGCTCACCACAGGGGGCCAAAAACATTCAGTACTTC	CASSPQGAKNIQYF
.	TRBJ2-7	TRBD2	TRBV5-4	TGTGCCAGCAGCTTGGAAGCGGGGGTCGACGAGCAGTACTTC	CASSLEAGVDEQYF
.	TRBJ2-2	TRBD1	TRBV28	TGTGCCAGCAGTTTGACCCGGACAGGGGGCGGCGGGGAGCTGTTTTTT	CASSLTRTGGGGELFF
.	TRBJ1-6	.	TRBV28	TGTGCCAGCAGTGACCCTGGGCGTTCACCCCTCCACTTT	CASSDPGRSPLHF
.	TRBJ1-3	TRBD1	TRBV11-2	TGTGCCAGCAGCCCAAAGACAGGGTCCGGAAACACCATATATTTT	CASSPKTGSGNTIYF
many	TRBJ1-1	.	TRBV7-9	TGTGCCAGCAGCTTTGAGGGGGGGCGGACACGAGCTTTCTTT	CASSFEGGRTRAFF
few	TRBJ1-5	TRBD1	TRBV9	TGTGCCAGCAGCGAGGGACAGGGGGCACGACAGCCCCAGCATTTT	CASSEGQGARQPQHF
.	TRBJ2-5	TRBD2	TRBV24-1	TGTGCCACCAGTGACCCAAGGACTAGTTTAGAGACCCAGTACTTC	CATSDPRTSLETQYF
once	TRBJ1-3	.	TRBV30	TGTGCCTGCACTTTGGGGGGCTCTGGAAACACCATATATTTT	CACTLGGSGNTIYF
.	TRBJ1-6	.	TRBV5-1	TGCGCCAGCAGCTTGGAAGCCGGGAATTCACCCCTCCACTTT	CASSLEAGNSPLHF
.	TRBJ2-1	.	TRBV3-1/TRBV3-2	TGTGCCAGCAGCCAAGATCCGGACAGAAACAATGAGCAGTTCTTC	CASSQDPDRNNEQFF
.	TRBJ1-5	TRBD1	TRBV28	TGTGCCAGCAGTGGGGAGACAGGGGGCCATCAGCCCCAGCATTTT	CASSGETGGHQPQHF
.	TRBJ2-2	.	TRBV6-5	TGTGCCAGCTTCGGGGCAGGGGACACCGGGGAGCTGTTTTTT	CASFGAGDTGELFF
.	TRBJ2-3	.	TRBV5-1	TGCGCCAGCAGCATCGCGACACTGTCTAGCACAGATACGCAGTATTTT	CASSIATLSSTDTQYF
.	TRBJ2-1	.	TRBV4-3	TGCGCCAGCAGCCAAGCGGGGGACAATGAGCAGTTCTTC	CASSQAGDNEQFF
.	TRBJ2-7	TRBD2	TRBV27	TGTGCCAGCAGATATTCGGCCGGGACTAGCCCCTACGAGCAGTACTTC	CASRYSAGTSPYEQYF
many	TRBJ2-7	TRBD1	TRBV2	TGTGCCACCCAGGCCGGGACAGCCGGCTATGGAGAGCAGTACTTC	CATQAGTAGYGEQYF
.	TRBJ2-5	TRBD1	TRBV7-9	TGTGCCAGCAGCAGGCAGGGACAGCGAGGAGAGACCCAGTACTTC	CASSRQGQRGETQYF
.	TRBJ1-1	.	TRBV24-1	TGTGCCACCAGTGACCCTGCACGGGACACTGAAGCTTTCTTT	CATSDPARDTEAFF
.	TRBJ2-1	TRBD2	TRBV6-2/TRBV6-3	TGTGCCAGCAGTTACGCTAGTACTAGCGGGGTAAGAAATGAGCAGTTCTTC	CASSYASTSGVRNEQFF
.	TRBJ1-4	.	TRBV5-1	TGCGCCAGCAGCTTGGCCGGGGGAATGGGGGATGAAAAACTGTTTTTT	CASSLAGGMGDEKLFF